These T cell receptor beta chains were read from a single sample in a study of Ad26.COV2.S vaccination and SARS-CoV-2 variants. Some clones are missing from TCRdb's copy, which holds only in-frame ones; the method was immunoSEQ multiplex PCR. The top ten hold approximately 5% of the sample, which has about 350,000 clones, 80% to 90% seen once. Sample: peripheral blood, taken in a trial of Ad26.COV2.S vaccine versus placebo. The receptors were gathered from a person aged 18-60 years who received the Ad26.COV2.S COVID-19 vaccine or a placebo. Both conserved end residues are part of each CDR3. The order of the fields is D gene, CDR3 length, V gene, clone size, J gene, CDR3 DNA, CDR3 protein. D genes are given only for firm matches. Rows may omit the clone size; those that give it use once, few, many or a size class.

D: -
length: 11
V: TRBV12-3/TRBV12-4
size: -
J: TRBJ2-1
DNA: TGTGCCAGCACGGACAGGGACTACCAGTTCTTC
CDR3: CASTDRDYQFF

D: -
length: 15
V: TRBV7-2
size: -
J: TRBJ1-2
DNA: TGTGCCAGCAGCCAAGACGGAAACATTAACTATGGCTACACCTTC
CDR3: CASSQDGNINYGYTF

D: TRBD1
length: 15
V: TRBV5-4
size: -
J: TRBJ2-5
DNA: TGTGCCAGCAGCCCTGGGACAGGGGATGGAGAGACCCAGTACTTC
CDR3: CASSPGTGDGETQYF

D: -
length: 15
V: TRBV7-8
size: -
J: TRBJ2-7
DNA: TGTGCCAGCAGCCCCCCAGGGAGGGGGTCCTACGAGCAGTACTTC
CDR3: CASSPPGRGSYEQYF

D: -
length: 14
V: TRBV28
size: -
J: TRBJ2-7
DNA: TGTGCCAGCAGTTTGTCAGGGTCTGACTACGAGCAGTACTTC
CDR3: CASSLSGSDYEQYF

D: -
length: 15
V: TRBV19
size: -
J: TRBJ2-2
DNA: TGTGCCAGTAGTATGGGCGGAGGGATGGCCGGGGAGCTGTTTTTT
CDR3: CASSMGGGMAGELFF

D: TRBD1
length: 15
V: TRBV24-1
size: -
J: TRBJ2-5
DNA: TGTGCCACCAGTGATGTGACAGGGGGCGTGGAGACCCAGTACTTC
CDR3: CATSDVTGGVETQYF

D: -
length: 14
V: TRBV30
size: -
J: TRBJ2-5
DNA: TGTGCCTGGAGCCCAGACGGGACTCAAGAGACCCAGTACTTC
CDR3: CAWSPDGTQETQYF

D: TRBD2
length: 17
V: TRBV9
size: -
J: TRBJ2-1
DNA: TGTGCCAGCAGCGTCCTACTAGCGGGACTCTCCTACAATGAGCAGTTCTTC
CDR3: CASSVLLAGLSYNEQFF

D: -
length: 17
V: TRBV2
size: -
J: TRBJ1-3
DNA: TGTGCCAGCAGGAAAGCACTACGCCAGGGCGCCGGAAACACCATATATTTT
CDR3: CASRKALRQGAGNTIYF

D: -
length: 12
V: TRBV2
size: -
J: TRBJ1-1
DNA: TGTGCCAGCATTCAGGGACCGGGGGAAGCTTTCTTT
CDR3: CASIQGPGEAFF

D: -
length: 13
V: TRBV30
size: few
J: TRBJ2-1
DNA: TGTGCCTGGAGTGTTCTACTTTACAATGAGCAGTTCTTC
CDR3: CAWSVLLYNEQFF

D: -
length: 15
V: TRBV7-8
size: -
J: TRBJ1-1
DNA: TGTGCCAGCAGCCCTCTAGTCCCACGGAACACTGAAGCTTTCTTT
CDR3: CASSPLVPRNTEAFF

D: -
length: 17
V: TRBV4-3
size: once
J: TRBJ1-2
DNA: TGCGCCAGCAGCCAAGAGTGGGGGGCGCAGATGTTCTATGGCTACACCTTC
CDR3: CASSQEWGAQMFYGYTF

D: TRBD2
length: 16
V: TRBV2
size: -
J: TRBJ2-7
DNA: TGTGCCAGCAGTGATCTAGCGGGAACTGACTCCTACGAGCAGTACTTC
CDR3: CASSDLAGTDSYEQYF

D: -
length: 16
V: TRBV2
size: -
J: TRBJ2-5
DNA: TGTGCCACGAATCGACAGGACCTGGGGTACCAAGAGACCCAGTACTTC
CDR3: CATNRQDLGYQETQYF

D: -
length: 16
V: TRBV24-1
size: -
J: TRBJ1-3
DNA: TGTGCCACCAGTGATTTTTTCGGTGTGTTCGGAAACACCATATATTTT
CDR3: CATSDFFGVFGNTIYF

D: TRBD2
length: 14
V: TRBV6-6
size: -
J: TRBJ2-2
DNA: TGTGCCAGCTCTGCGGGGGGGCTTGGCGGGGAGCTGTTTTTT
CDR3: CASSAGGLGGELFF

D: TRBD1
length: 14
V: TRBV27
size: -
J: TRBJ1-2
DNA: TGTGCCAGCAGGCCACAGGGGAAAGACTATGGCTACACCTTC
CDR3: CASRPQGKDYGYTF

D: -
length: 13
V: TRBV7-2
size: few
J: TRBJ1-2
DNA: TGTGCCAGCAGCTTAAGGGCCAACTATGGCTACACCTTC
CDR3: CASSLRANYGYTF

D: TRBD1
length: 13
V: TRBV29-1
size: -
J: TRBJ1-2
DNA: TGCAGCGTCTGGGACAGGGCCGTCTATGGCTACACCTTC
CDR3: CSVWDRAVYGYTF

D: TRBD2
length: 14
V: TRBV9
size: few
J: TRBJ2-1
DNA: TGTGCCAGCAGCCTCCAGCGGGAGGGGGAAGAGCAGTTCTTC
CDR3: CASSLQREGEEQFF

D: TRBD1
length: 17
V: TRBV28
size: -
J: TRBJ2-1
DNA: TGTGCCAGCAGTCCGACGGTCCGGACAGGGACCTACAATGAGCAGTTCTTC
CDR3: CASSPTVRTGTYNEQFF

D: TRBD1
length: 17
V: TRBV15
size: -
J: TRBJ1-1
DNA: TGTGCCACCAGCAGAGATCGGCCGGGGACAGGGATCACTGAAGCTTTCTTT
CDR3: CATSRDRPGTGITEAFF

D: TRBD2
length: 18
V: TRBV28
size: -
J: TRBJ2-1
DNA: TGTGCCAGCAGTTTCACCCGAACTAGCGGGGCGTCCTACAATGAGCAGTTCTTC
CDR3: CASSFTRTSGASYNEQFF

D: -
length: 16
V: TRBV11-2
size: once
J: TRBJ2-2
DNA: TGTGCCAGCAGCCCAGCGTTAGGCCCGAACACCGGGGAGCTGTTTTTT
CDR3: CASSPALGPNTGELFF

D: -
length: 11
V: TRBV7-2
size: -
J: TRBJ2-1
DNA: TGTGCCAGCAGCTTAGTCTATGAGCTGTTCTTC
CDR3: CASSLVYELFF

D: TRBD1
length: 15
V: TRBV5-5
size: -
J: TRBJ2-3
DNA: TGTGCCAGCAGCTTGGCCGGGACAGGCACAGATACGCAGTATTTT
CDR3: CASSLAGTGTDTQYF

D: -
length: 16
V: TRBV10-3
size: -
J: TRBJ2-7
DNA: TGTGCCATCAGTGAGGGGGGATACGGTTCAACCTACGAGCAGTACTTC
CDR3: CAISEGGYGSTYEQYF

D: TRBD1
length: 15
V: TRBV3-1/TRBV3-2
size: -
J: TRBJ1-4
DNA: TGTGCCAGCAGCCAAGCTAGACAGGGGAGGGAAAAACTGTTTTTT
CDR3: CASSQARQGREKLFF

D: TRBD2
length: 15
V: TRBV6-2/TRBV6-3
size: -
J: TRBJ2-7
DNA: TGTGCCAGCAGTTACTCGACTAGCGGGAGTTACGAGCAGTACTTC
CDR3: CASSYSTSGSYEQYF

D: -
length: 15
V: TRBV6-1
size: few
J: TRBJ1-6
DNA: TGTGCCAGCAGTGAAGACCAGGGTCTAGCTTCACCCCTCCACTTT
CDR3: CASSEDQGLASPLHF

D: -
length: 14
V: TRBV6-5
size: once
J: TRBJ1-5
DNA: TGTGCCAGCAGTTATGGACAGAGTCTTCAGCCCCAGCATTTT
CDR3: CASSYGQSLQPQHF

D: -
length: 13
V: TRBV6-4
size: -
J: TRBJ2-7
DNA: TGTGCCAGCGTCAAGGGCATCTCCTACGAGCAGTACTTC
CDR3: CASVKGISYEQYF

D: TRBD2
length: 15
V: TRBV9
size: few
J: TRBJ2-3
DNA: TGTGCCAGCAGCGTAGATGCGGGGGGAACAGATACGCAGTATTTT
CDR3: CASSVDAGGTDTQYF

D: TRBD1
length: 14
V: TRBV7-2
size: -
J: TRBJ1-4
DNA: TGTGCCAGCAGCCAAGACAGGGGCTCAGAAAAACTGTTTTTT
CDR3: CASSQDRGSEKLFF

D: -
length: 13
V: TRBV29-1
size: -
J: TRBJ2-3
DNA: TGCAGCGTTCAACAGAGGCTCACAGATACGCAGTATTTT
CDR3: CSVQQRLTDTQYF

D: -
length: 16
V: TRBV7-2
size: -
J: TRBJ2-7
DNA: TGTGCCAGCAGCACCTCCTCCGGGACAACCACCTACGAGCAGTACTTC
CDR3: CASSTSSGTTTYEQYF

D: TRBD1
length: 15
V: TRBV6-6
size: -
J: TRBJ1-2
DNA: TGTGCCAGCAGTGGAGAGACAGGGAGGGACTATGGCTACACCTTC
CDR3: CASSGETGRDYGYTF

D: -
length: 16
V: TRBV5-5
size: -
J: TRBJ2-6
DNA: TGTGCCAGCAGCTTGTGGGACCCGCCTGGGGCCAACGTCCTGACTTTC
CDR3: CASSLWDPPGANVLTF

D: -
length: 13
V: TRBV7-9
size: -
J: TRBJ1-1
DNA: TGTGCCAGCAGCAAAAAAGGGGGAACTGAAGCTTTCTTT
CDR3: CASSKKGGTEAFF

D: -
length: 17
V: TRBV5-1
size: -
J: TRBJ2-2
DNA: TGCGCCAGCAGCCGACCGACAGGGCGGGAGAACACCGGGGAGCTGTTTTTT
CDR3: CASSRPTGRENTGELFF

D: TRBD1
length: 14
V: TRBV7-8
size: -
J: TRBJ1-5
DNA: TGTGCCAGCAGCAAGGACAGGGTCAATCAGCCCCAGCATTTT
CDR3: CASSKDRVNQPQHF

D: -
length: 14
V: TRBV7-7
size: -
J: TRBJ2-2
DNA: TGTGCCAGCAGCAATCGGGGCTATGACGGGGAGCTGTTTTTT
CDR3: CASSNRGYDGELFF

D: TRBD1
length: 14
V: TRBV28
size: few
J: TRBJ1-5
DNA: TGTGCCAGCAGCCCGGGACAGGTCGATCAGCCCCAGCATTTT
CDR3: CASSPGQVDQPQHF

D: TRBD2
length: 15
V: TRBV5-1
size: -
J: TRBJ2-3
DNA: TGCGCCAGCAGCTTGGCAGCGGGAGCCAGAGATACGCAGTATTTT
CDR3: CASSLAAGARDTQYF

D: -
length: 15
V: TRBV9
size: -
J: TRBJ1-3
DNA: TGTGCCAGCAGCATTACAGGAGACTCTGGAAACACCATATATTTT
CDR3: CASSITGDSGNTIYF

D: -
length: 13
V: TRBV6-5
size: -
J: TRBJ2-7
DNA: TGTGCCAGCAGTTACGGGGGGTTCTACGAGCAGTACTTC
CDR3: CASSYGGFYEQYF

D: -
length: 14
V: TRBV5-4
size: -
J: TRBJ2-7
DNA: TGTGCCAGCAGCGCGAACCGGGACCGCTACGAGCAGTACTTC
CDR3: CASSANRDRYEQYF

D: -
length: 15
V: TRBV18
size: few
J: TRBJ2-1
DNA: TGTGCCAGCTCACCACCGTGGGGAGAAGGGTATGAGCAGTTCTTC
CDR3: CASSPPWGEGYEQFF

D: TRBD1
length: 16
V: TRBV5-6
size: -
J: TRBJ2-1
DNA: TGTGCCAGCAGCTTGGCGGGGGACAGGGGGCGGAATGAGCAGTTCTTC
CDR3: CASSLAGDRGRNEQFF

D: TRBD1
length: 13
V: TRBV27
size: -
J: TRBJ1-5
DNA: TGTGCCAGCCGACAGGGCTACAATCAGCCCCAGCATTTT
CDR3: CASRQGYNQPQHF

D: TRBD1
length: 14
V: TRBV6-5
size: -
J: TRBJ2-4
DNA: TGTGCCAGCAGCGTACAGGACAGGGCCCACATTCAGTACTTC
CDR3: CASSVQDRAHIQYF

D: -
length: 14
V: TRBV5-8
size: -
J: TRBJ1-4
DNA: TGTGCCAGCAGCCCCCGGGCGGCTAGCGAAAAACTGTTTTTT
CDR3: CASSPRAASEKLFF

D: -
length: 12
V: TRBV29-1
size: few
J: TRBJ1-1
DNA: TGCAGCGTGGGGGACGTGAACACTGAAGCTTTCTTT
CDR3: CSVGDVNTEAFF

D: TRBD1
length: 13
V: TRBV12-3/TRBV12-4
size: -
J: TRBJ2-5
DNA: TGTGCCAGCAGCAAGGACAGGGGAGGGTCCCAGTACTTC
CDR3: CASSKDRGGSQYF

D: -
length: 14
V: TRBV5-6
size: -
J: TRBJ2-5
DNA: TGTGCCAGCAGGTTAAGGGGGGCCCCAGAGACCCAGTACTTC
CDR3: CASRLRGAPETQYF